Each of the 3 T cell receptor beta chains below was sequenced from the same sample in a study of blood T cell repertoires in COVID-19. The repertoire was sequenced with immunoSEQ multiplex PCR; TCRdb's copy has only in-frame clones and lacks some. The sample lists 24,000 or so clones, around 90% occurring once. The sequenced sample was peripheral blood. The receptors stem from a man in his 70s in a cohort sampled during active COVID-19.

The gene calls are TRBV7-2 and TRBJ1-1; D gene unclear. Germline V gene lookup returns CDR1 SGHTA and CDR2 FQGNSA. This CDR3 is built from 15 residues. Trimming left V 6 bases short and J 4 bases short, with 18 bases between. The CDR3: CASRGNLGVFTEAFF. DNA for the CDR3: TGTGCCAGCAGGGGGAACCTCGGGGTATTCACTGAAGCTTTCTTT.

This chain connects TRBV5-1 to TRBJ2-2; TRBD2 matches 8 bases. With 4 bases clipped from V and 2 bases from J, the junction kept 7 bases outside the gene matches. The CDR3 totals 16 residues. The V gene's germline CDR1 is SGHRS and CDR2 YFSETQ. The CDR3 nucleotides are TGCGCCAGCAGCCCAAGAGCGGGGGTAAACACCGGGGAGCTGTTTTTT. It translates to CASSPRAGVNTGELFF.

A word on this clone: An end of the junction does not agree with germline; a read error may underlie this. The chain couples TRBV4-1 to TRBJ2-4; TRBD2 aligns across 7 bases. The CDR3 totals 15 residues. The germline gives CDR1 MGHRA, CDR2 YSYEKL. The CDR3 nucleotides are TGCGCCAGCAGCCAAGTGGCGGGAGCCCAAAACATTCAGTACTTC. Translated: CASSQVAGAQNIQYF.